The 22 T cell receptor beta chains below were found in one sample sequenced in a study of CD8 T cells in ankylosing spondylitis. A single record per CDR3 protein comes from TCRdb applying MiXCR to the 5' RACE reads. The data contain about 270,000 distinct CDR3 sequences, 30% to 40% of them singletons. The material sequenced was blood, either unsorted or a sorted T cell fraction (not recorded which). The source of these receptors is a male donor with ankylosing spondylitis or in good health (not recorded which).

The CDR3 bases are TGCGCCAGCAGCGCACCCACAGATACGCAGTATTTT. This encodes CASSAPTDTQYF. This chain uses TRBV5-1 with TRBJ2-3; D is uncertain. Germline-derived CDR1 and CDR2 are SGHRS and YFSETQ. The CDR3 covers 12 residues. The V end lost 4 bases, the J end lost 2 bases, and 5 bases lay between the germline ends.

In this sample, this clonotype turned up a few times. This rearrangement joins TRBV20-1 to TRBJ2-7; 12 nucleotides line up with TRBD2. Trimming removed 1 base from V and 5 bases from J; junction bases left unmatched: 9. CDR3 length: 16 amino acids. CDR1 and CDR2 from the germline V gene are DFQATT and SNEGSKA (reference sequence). CDR3 amino acids: CSARGTSGVLVDEQYF. The CDR3 DNA reads as TGCAGTGCTAGAGGGACTAGCGGGGTGTTGGTCGACGAGCAGTACTTC.

The chain recombines TRBV29-1 with TRBJ2-5; the D is unclear. The CDR3 length is 11 residues. CDR1 SQVTM and CDR2 ANQGSEA come from the germline V gene. V shed 1 base and J shed 3 bases, with 3 bases lying between them. The CDR3 region is CSVEGKETQYF. CDR3 nucleotides: TGCAGCGTTGAAGGCAAAGAGACCCAGTACTTC.

In this sample, this clonotype turned up a few times. The chain has TRBV28 and TRBJ2-1; 10 bases map to TRBD1. Trimming removed 6 bases from V and 5 bases from J; junction bases left unmatched: 7. Per the germline V gene, CDR1 is MDHEN and CDR2 is SYDVKM. The CDR3 runs to 15 residues. This CDR3 is CASSPDRGLHNEQFF. The DNA for the CDR3 is TGTGCCAGCAGCCCCGACAGGGGGCTCCACAATGAGCAGTTCTTC.

This clonotype appeared once. The chain combines TRBV12-5 with TRBJ1-1; no reliable D call. V was shortened by 0 bases and J by 1 base, with 9 bases between the two germline ends. Germline assignment: CDR1 LGHNT and CDR2 FRNRAP. The CDR3 loop spans 15 amino acids. CDR3 loop: CASGLVGGRNTEAFF. CDR3 sequence (DNA): TGTGCTAGTGGTTTGGTCGGCGGTAGGAACACTGAAGCTTTCTTT. Based on the CDR3 plus reference TRBV12-5 and TRBJ1-1, the full variable domain is DARVTQTPRHKVTEMGQEVTMRCQPILGHNTVFWYRQTMMQGLELLAYFRNRAPLDDSGMPKDRFSAEMPDATLATLKIQPSEPRDSAVYFCASGLVGGRNTEAFFGQGTRLTVV.

The rearrangement uses TRBV5-5 and TRBJ2-7; no firm D call. This CDR3 has 13 residues. Per germline, CDR1 SGHKS and CDR2 YYEKEE (reference sequence). Trimming stripped 1 base from V and 4 bases from J, with 9 bases between. The CDR3 region is CASSLTRNYEQYF. CDR3 coding DNA: TGTGCCAGCAGCTTGACACGGAATTACGAGCAGTACTTC.

The CDR3 protein is CSARPKTGDIETQYF. Here the CDR3 DNA reads TGCAGTGCTAGACCTAAGACAGGGGATATAGAGACCCAGTACTTC. The rearrangement links TRBV20-1 to TRBJ2-5; TRBD1 matches at 8 bases. CDR3 length: 15 residues. The germline CDR1 and CDR2 sequences are DFQATT and SNEGSKA (reference sequence). J gave up 4 bases and V 2 bases, and 9 bases lay outside the gene matches.

This clonotype was observed a handful of times. The rearrangement links TRBV5-6 to TRBJ2-7; D possibly matches TRBD1 or TRBD2 (5 bases each). From germline, CDR1 is SGHDT and CDR2 YYEEEE. The CDR3 extends over 14 amino acids. The V gene lost 4 bases and the J gene lost 8 bases, with 19 bases spanning the gap. CDR3: CASSTSPGTLKQYF. The CDR3 DNA reads as TGTGCCAGCAGCACGTCTCCGGGGACCCTAAAGCAGTACTTC.

This clonotype was recorded a few times. The CDR3 here is CSATSRGVYEQFF. CDR3 DNA sequence: TGCAGTGCTACCTCCAGGGGCGTCTATGAGCAGTTCTTC. V usage is TRBV20-1 and J usage is TRBJ2-1; TRBD1 might be the D (6 bases). With 4 bases removed from V and 8 bases from J, the gap between germline ends came to 15 bases. This CDR3 contains 13 residues. Germline CDR1 reads DFQATT; CDR2 reads SNEGSKA (reference sequence).

The chain links TRBV5-5 to TRBJ2-1; 8 positions agree with TRBD2. V lost 0 bases and J lost 6; bases outside the gene matches: 8. The CDR3 loop spans 16 amino acids. Germline-derived CDR1 and CDR2 are SGHKS and YYEKEE (reference sequence). CDR3 region: CASSLAPRGGRNEQFF. DNA for the CDR3: TGTGCCAGCAGCTTGGCCCCCCGGGGGGGCCGCAATGAGCAGTTCTTC.

This clonotype appeared a few times. V gene TRBV20-1 combines with J gene TRBJ2-7; 10 bases are shared with TRBD1. The junction had 8 bases not matched to a gene; V was cut back by 5 bases and J by 4 bases. The CDR3 has 14 amino acids. Looked up from germline, CDR1 is DFQATT and CDR2 is SNEGSKA (reference sequence). Here the CDR3 reads CSAPRPGQGYEQYF. The CDR3 region has the DNA TGCAGTGCTCCACGCCCGGGACAGGGGTACGAGCAGTACTTC.

In this sample, this clonotype turned up a few times. This chain uses TRBV12-3 or TRBV12-4 with TRBJ2-7; D call uncertain. This CDR3 is 14 amino acids long. Trimming took 6 bases from V and 7 from J, leaving 19 bases between them. The chain's CDR3 is CASSQGRVWWEQYF. The CDR3, as DNA: TGTGCCAGCAGCCAAGGACGGGTATGGTGGGAGCAGTACTTC.

This rearrangement joins TRBV4-2 to TRBJ2-5, with a tentative D call TRBD2 (6 bases). The CDR3 loop spans 14 amino acids. V lost 0 bases to trimming and J lost 5 bases, with 10 bases between them. Germline CDR1 LGHNA, CDR2 YNFKEQ. In DNA form, the CDR3 reads TGTGCCAGCAGCCAAGACGGGGGAAGGGAGACCCAGTACTTC. This codes for CASSQDGGRETQYF.

This clonotype came up a few times. This chain links TRBV20-1 with TRBJ1-6; D ambiguous. V lost 2 bases, J lost 8 bases, and 10 bases lay in between. This CDR3 has 13 amino acids. The germline CDR1 and CDR2 sequences are DFQATT and SNEGSKA (reference sequence). CDR3 residues: CSARSGSDSPLHF. As DNA, the CDR3 is TGCAGTGCTAGATCGGGGTCTGATTCACCCCTCCACTTT.

The chain employs TRBV3-1 and TRBJ2-5; 9 bases line up with TRBD1. V shed 3 bases, J shed 7 bases, and the junction held 6 bases outside the gene matches. This CDR3 is 14 amino acids long. Germline V lookup: CDR1 LGHDT, CDR2 YNNKEL (reference sequence). In DNA form, the CDR3 reads TGTGCCAGCAGCCATCCGGGACAGGGATGGACCCAGTACTTC. It encodes CASSHPGQGWTQYF.

This clonotype was observed a few times. This chain uses TRBV6-5 with TRBJ2-5; D is possibly TRBD1 (5 bases). This CDR3 spans 14 amino acids. Per the germline V gene, CDR1 is MNHEY and CDR2 is SVGAGI. V was clipped by 0 bases and J by 9 bases, with 14 bases between them. The CDR3 coding sequence is TGTGCCAGCAGTTACTCTGGGGCCAGCGTGGCCCAGTACTTC. Its translation: CASSYSGASVAQYF.

This clonotype was observed a few times. The chain joins TRBV12-3 or TRBV12-4 to TRBJ2-1; 13 bases fit TRBD2. The CDR3 totals 17 residues. The trim removed 4 bases at V and 6 bases at J, leaving 9 bases unmatched. The CDR3 loop reads CASSSRLAGGLLNEQFF. CDR3 coding DNA: TGTGCCAGCAGTTCCAGACTAGCGGGGGGCCTGCTCAATGAGCAGTTCTTC.

The chain employs TRBV5-1 and TRBJ2-2; 8 positions match TRBD2. CDR3 length: 17 amino acids. V lost 1 base and J lost 4; bases outside the gene matches: 9. Germline-derived CDR1 and CDR2 are SGHRS and YFSETQ. For the CDR3, the DNA is TGCGCCAGCAGCTTGCGTCCAGGCGGGGGGCCCACCGGGGAGCTGTTTTTT. Its translation: CASSLRPGGGPTGELFF. The variable domain in full, with the rest retrieved from reference TRBV5-1 and TRBJ2-2, is KAGVTQTPRYLIKTRGQQVTLSCSPISGHRSVSWYQQTPGQGLQFLFEYFSETQRNKGNFPGRFSGRQFSNSRSEMNVSTLELGDSALYLCASSLRPGGGPTGELFFGEGSRLTVL.

This chain joins TRBV7-9 and TRBJ1-1, with a weak D call TRBD1 (5 bases). The CDR3 is made up of 14 amino acids. The V end was cut by 6 bases, the J end by 2 bases, with 13 bases between. The germline V gene has CDR1 SEHNR and CDR2 FQNEAQ (reference sequence). Written as DNA, the CDR3 is TGTGCCAGCAGGCGCGGGACGGCTAACACTGAAGCTTTCTTT. Its translation is CASRRGTANTEAFF.

The chain has TRBV12-3 or TRBV12-4 and TRBJ1-3; D not resolved. With 7 bases removed from V and 0 bases from J, the gap between germline ends came to 13 bases. The CDR3 totals 15 residues. The CDR3 bases are TGTGCCAGCATTCCTCGTCTGACCTCTGGAAACACCATATATTTT. Its translation is CASIPRLTSGNTIYF.

This clonotype was observed a handful of times. The chain carries TRBV6-1 and TRBJ1-4; 9 bases are shared with TRBD1. With V trimmed by 3 bases and J by 3 bases, 2 bases remained unmatched. CDR1 and CDR2 (germline): MNHNS, SASEGT. The CDR3 is made up of 15 amino acids. CDR3 sequence reads: CASSDWTGANEKLFF. The CDR3 coding sequence is TGTGCCAGCAGTGACTGGACAGGGGCTAATGAAAAACTGTTTTTT.

This clonotype was picked up a small number of times. The chain has TRBV15 and TRBJ2-5, with D hard to call. This CDR3 is 14 amino acids long. Trimming left V 0 bases short and J 2 bases short, with 7 bases between. Germline CDR1 is LNHNV and CDR2 is YYDKDF (reference sequence). The CDR3 bases are TGTGCCACCAGCAGAGAGACACCTCAAGAGACCCAGTACTTC. This gives the protein CATSRETPQETQYF. Looking up the rest from reference TRBV15 and TRBJ2-5 gives the full variable domain: DAMVIQNPRYQVTQFGKPVTLSCSQTLNHNVMYWYQQKSSQAPKLLFHYYDKDFNNEADTPDNFQSRRPNTSFCFLDIRSPGLGDTAMYLCATSRETPQETQYFGPGTRLLVL.